This is a list of T cell receptor beta chains from one sample in a study of cytomegalovirus exposure and HLA in healthy donors. The method was immunoSEQ multiplex PCR; TCRdb's version includes in-frame clones alone and lacks a portion of them. This sample yields 100,000 to 120,000 clones, of which 65% to 80% are seen a single time; around 6.6% belongs to the top ten. The sample consisted of PBMCs. Receptors originate from a man aged 25 to 40 in good health and CMV-seropositive. The CDR3 runs from the conserved cysteine through the conserved F or W. D genes are given only for firm matches. Not every row has a clone size; where given, it reads once, few, many or a size class.

j_gene: TRBJ1-2; abundance: .; v_gene: TRBV9; d_gene: .; CDR3aa: CASSGGQNYGYTF; CDR3nt: TGTGCCAGCAGCGGTGGACAGAACTATGGCTACACCTTC
j_gene: TRBJ2-1; abundance: .; v_gene: TRBV7-2; d_gene: TRBD2; CDR3aa: CASSASGGATEQFF; CDR3nt: TGTGCCAGCAGCGCTAGCGGGGGGGCCACTGAGCAGTTCTTC
j_gene: TRBJ2-2; abundance: .; v_gene: TRBV4-1; d_gene: TRBD2; CDR3aa: CASSLTGGTTGELVF; CDR3nt: TGCGCCAGCAGCCTCACGGGGGGTACGACCGGGGAGCTGGTTTTT
j_gene: TRBJ1-1; abundance: medium-sized; v_gene: TRBV5-6; d_gene: .; CDR3aa: CASSLRGTEAFF; CDR3nt: TGTGCCAGCAGCTTGAGGGGCACTGAAGCTTTCTTT
j_gene: TRBJ1-1; abundance: few; v_gene: TRBV18; d_gene: .; CDR3aa: CASSDRAGSLTTEAFF; CDR3nt: TGTGCCAGCTCAGACCGCGCAGGGTCCTTGACTACTGAAGCTTTCTTT
j_gene: TRBJ1-3; abundance: .; v_gene: TRBV4-1; d_gene: TRBD1; CDR3aa: CASSQGQGAYTIYF; CDR3nt: TGCGCCAGCAGCCAAGGGCAGGGGGCATACACCATATATTTT
j_gene: TRBJ2-7; abundance: .; v_gene: TRBV5-1; d_gene: .; CDR3aa: CASSLGAGNYEQYF; CDR3nt: TGCGCCAGCAGCTTGGGTGCAGGTAACTACGAGCAGTACTTC
j_gene: TRBJ2-3; abundance: .; v_gene: TRBV7-9; d_gene: TRBD1; CDR3aa: CASSFPGTEEYF; CDR3nt: TGTGCCAGCAGCTTTCCCGGGACAGAAGAGTATTTT
j_gene: TRBJ2-7; abundance: .; v_gene: TRBV5-4; d_gene: .; CDR3aa: CATSLQGVTHEQYF; CDR3nt: TGTGCCACCAGCCTACAGGGCGTTACCCACGAGCAGTACTTC
j_gene: TRBJ1-1; abundance: .; v_gene: TRBV5-1; d_gene: .; CDR3aa: CASSFLHGVNTEAFF; CDR3nt: TGCGCCAGCAGTTTTCTTCACGGGGTGAACACTGAAGCTTTCTTT
j_gene: TRBJ2-2; abundance: .; v_gene: TRBV5-8; d_gene: TRBD1; CDR3aa: CATEPGQGTGELFF; CDR3nt: TGTGCCACTGAACCGGGACAGGGGACCGGGGAGCTGTTTTTT
j_gene: TRBJ2-2; abundance: once; v_gene: TRBV4-1; d_gene: .; CDR3aa: CASSQDLSDRGTGELFF; CDR3nt: TGCGCCAGCAGCCAAGATCTTTCGGACCGGGGCACCGGGGAGCTGTTTTTT
j_gene: TRBJ2-7; abundance: .; v_gene: TRBV18; d_gene: .; CDR3aa: CASSPGRAQNEQYF; CDR3nt: TGTGCCAGCTCACCCGGCAGGGCCCAAAACGAGCAGTACTTC
j_gene: TRBJ1-2; abundance: .; v_gene: TRBV7-6; d_gene: .; CDR3aa: CASSMTPGQASNYGYTF; CDR3nt: TGTGCCAGCAGCATGACGCCGGGACAAGCTTCTAACTATGGCTACACCTTC
j_gene: TRBJ2-6; abundance: .; v_gene: TRBV25-1; d_gene: .; CDR3aa: CASSESQGTGANVLTF; CDR3nt: TGTGCCAGCAGTGAATCCCAGGGTACTGGGGCCAACGTCCTGACTTTC
j_gene: TRBJ2-7; abundance: .; v_gene: TRBV28; d_gene: .; CDR3aa: CARHRGYF; CDR3nt: TGTGCCAGACACCGGGGGTACTTC
j_gene: TRBJ1-2; abundance: .; v_gene: TRBV19; d_gene: .; CDR3aa: CASSLEGVHGYTF; CDR3nt: TGTGCCAGTAGTCTAGAGGGCGTTCATGGCTACACCTTC
j_gene: TRBJ1-3; abundance: once; v_gene: TRBV5-8; d_gene: TRBD1; CDR3aa: CASSLNRGIGNTIYF; CDR3nt: TGTGCCAGCAGCCTTAACAGGGGAATTGGAAACACCATATATTTT
j_gene: TRBJ1-1; abundance: once; v_gene: TRBV21-1; d_gene: .; CDR3aa: CASSKVPGERQPVGDTEAFF; CDR3nt: TGTGCCAGCAGCAAAGTTCCGGGGGAAAGGCAACCAGTTGGGGACACTGAAGCTTTCTTT
j_gene: TRBJ1-6; abundance: .; v_gene: TRBV6-5; d_gene: .; CDR3aa: CASSYDGNNSPLHF; CDR3nt: TGTGCCAGCAGTTACGACGGGAATAATTCACCCCTCCACTTT
j_gene: TRBJ1-6; abundance: .; v_gene: TRBV5-5; d_gene: .; CDR3aa: CASSLAGGPSSPLHF; CDR3nt: TGTGCCAGCAGCTTGGCCGGGGGACCCTCCTCACCCCTCCACTTT
j_gene: TRBJ2-2; abundance: once; v_gene: TRBV6-5; d_gene: TRBD1; CDR3aa: CASSWGQGPGELFF; CDR3nt: TGTGCCAGCAGTTGGGGACAGGGGCCCGGGGAGCTGTTTTTT
j_gene: TRBJ1-2; abundance: .; v_gene: TRBV19; d_gene: TRBD1; CDR3aa: CASSTGQGEVYYGYTF; CDR3nt: TGTGCCAGTAGTACCGGACAGGGAGAGGTATACTATGGCTACACCTTC
j_gene: TRBJ1-1; abundance: .; v_gene: TRBV5-6; d_gene: TRBD1; CDR3aa: CASSKKPRDRENTEAFF; CDR3nt: TGTGCCAGCAGCAAAAAACCCCGGGACAGGGAGAACACTGAAGCTTTCTTT
j_gene: TRBJ1-2; abundance: .; v_gene: TRBV18; d_gene: TRBD1; CDR3aa: CASSPLQGLLYGYTF; CDR3nt: TGTGCCAGCTCACCACTACAGGGGTTATTATATGGCTACACCTTC
j_gene: TRBJ2-5; abundance: .; v_gene: TRBV28; d_gene: TRBD1; CDR3aa: CASRRDRDVRLDF; CDR3nt: TGTGCCAGCAGGAGGGACAGGGACGTGCGATTGGACTTC
j_gene: TRBJ2-1; abundance: .; v_gene: TRBV5-8; d_gene: TRBD1; CDR3aa: CASSLIRDRAGYNEQFF; CDR3nt: TGTGCCAGCAGCTTGATCCGAGACAGGGCTGGGTACAATGAGCAGTTCTTC